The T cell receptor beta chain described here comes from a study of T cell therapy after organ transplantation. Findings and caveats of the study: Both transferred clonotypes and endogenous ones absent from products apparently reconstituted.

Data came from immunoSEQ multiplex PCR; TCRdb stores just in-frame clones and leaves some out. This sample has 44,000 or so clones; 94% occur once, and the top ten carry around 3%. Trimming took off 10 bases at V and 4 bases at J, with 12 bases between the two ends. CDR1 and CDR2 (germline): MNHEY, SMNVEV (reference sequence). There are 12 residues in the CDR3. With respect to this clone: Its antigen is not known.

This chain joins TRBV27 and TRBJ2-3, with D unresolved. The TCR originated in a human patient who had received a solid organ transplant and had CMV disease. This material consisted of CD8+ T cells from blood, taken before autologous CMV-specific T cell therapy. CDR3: CANPPRADTQYF. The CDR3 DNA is TGTGCCAACCCCCCCCGCGCAGATACGCAGTATTTT.